This record concerns one T cell receptor (beta chain) sequence. Its antigen is unidentified. This sample is drawn from a study of radiotherapy plus CTLA-4 blockade in lung cancer. Study overall: Disease control was seen in about 34% of patients, objective responses in around 17%. Whole-study results and caveats: In blood, TCR clones derived from the tumor expanded after radiotherapy plus ipilimumab.

Only in-frame clones appear in the TCRdb table, and some are missing; sequencing was by immunoSEQ multiplex PCR. The sample lists 55,000 to 85,000 clones, approximately 76% seen once, with about a sixth in the top ten. Focal radiation with ipilimumab CTLA-4 blockade was given to patients with chemo-refractory metastatic non-small-cell lung cancer. The source of this sequence is a human donor with non-small cell lung cancer whose response to radiotherapy plus ipilimumab could not be evaluated. Some clones in this sample may be carry-over from other donors' samples. Sequencing used peripheral blood, obtained from a patient treated with radiotherapy plus ipilimumab.

This chain's CDR3 is CASSLGVDRGYGYTF. The DNA of the CDR3 is TGTGCCAGCAGCTTGGGGGTCGACAGGGGCTATGGCTACACCTTC. This chain links TRBV5-8 with TRBJ1-2; 8 bases line up with TRBD1. J gave up 4 bases and V 0 bases, and 5 bases lay outside the gene matches. Germline V CDR1 and CDR2: SGHTS, YDEGEE. CDR3 length: 15 residues.